The 16 T cell receptor beta chains reported below all come from one sample, sequenced in a study of T cell responses to AZD1222 COVID-19 vaccine (dated by TCRdb to about 2021). Preparation of the library involved the immunoSEQ multiplex PCR assay. TCRdb took over this immuneACCESS table, retaining in-frame rearrangements with V and J assigned. Such tables are incomplete; in checked studies, under half of the missing clones stem from an unresolved V gene, and the remainder is unexplained. The sample includes fewer than 200,000 clones, with approximately 88% observed a single time. Roughly 4% of the sample belongs to the ten largest clones. This specimen's time point label, per the study, means: about 28 days (+/-7) after the second vaccine dose. The specimen comprised peripheral blood, sampled 28 days after the second AZD1222 dose. Every receptor here comes from an adult who received the AZD1222 COVID-19 vaccine.

This chain joins TRBV6-5 and TRBJ2-1; the match to TRBD2 covers 10 bases. Germline V gene lookup returns CDR1 MNHEY and CDR2 SVGAGI. Germline trimming cut 4 bases from V and 6 bases from J; bases unmatched to any gene: 6. The CDR3 totals 15 residues. The CDR3, as DNA: TGTGCCAGCAGTTCGTCTAGCGGGGGTATCAATGAGCAGTTCTTC. Its protein is CASSSSSGGINEQFF.

The V and J genes are TRBV12-3 or TRBV12-4 and TRBJ2-5, with D perhaps TRBD1 (5 bases). Trimming removed 2 bases from V and 5 bases from J, with 9 bases in between. The CDR3 is made up of 13 amino acids. The CDR3 loop is CASSLRGTETQYF. The CDR3, as DNA: TGTGCCAGCAGTTTAAGGGGTACGGAGACCCAGTACTTC.

The chain uses TRBV19 and TRBJ1-2; D is unresolved. V was trimmed by 9 bases and J by 7 bases, leaving 18 bases between them. This CDR3 comprises 13 residues. Germline V CDR1 and CDR2: LNHDA, SQIVND (reference sequence). The CDR3 coding sequence is TGTGCCAGCCGAGGTCTTGGAGTTCTTGGCTACACCTTC. As protein: CASRGLGVLGYTF.

The chain has TRBV3-1 (or the pseudogene TRBV3-2) and TRBJ1-2; the D gene is possibly TRBD1 (5 bases). The germline V gene has CDR1 LGHDT and CDR2 YNNKEL (reference sequence). The V end was cut by 2 bases, the J end by 4 bases, with 14 bases between. The CDR3 is made up of 15 amino acids. The CDR3 region has the DNA TGTGCCAGCAGCCAATCGGTGGGGCAGGGCTATGGCTACACCTTC. It is translated as CASSQSVGQGYGYTF.

The CDR3 spells CASSDWARGARNTIYF. The CDR3 region has the DNA TGTGCCAGCAGTGATTGGGCACGGGGAGCAAGAAACACCATATATTTT. The chain employs TRBV6-1 and TRBJ1-3; D gene uncertain. The V and J ends lost 3 bases and 5 bases respectively, with 17 bases between them. Germline lookup yields CDR1 MNHNS and CDR2 SASEGT. This CDR3 is built from 16 residues.

Regarding this clone: The same CDR3 is also encoded by other DNA sequences in this sample. The V and J genes are TRBV6-5 and TRBJ1-1; D perhaps matches TRBD1 (5 bases). With 2 bases removed from V and 2 bases from J, the gap between germline ends came to 9 bases. The CDR3 is made up of 14 amino acids. Germline V gene sequence: CDR1 MNHEY, CDR2 SVGAGI. The CDR3 DNA is TGTGCCAGCAGTTACGGGGGAAGAAACACTGAAGCTTTCTTT. This translates into CASSYGGRNTEAFF.

The chain links TRBV9 to TRBJ1-3; D remains unclear. Germline V CDR1 and CDR2: SGDLS, YYNGEE. The CDR3 runs 14 residues. V was pared by 0 bases and J by 4 bases, with 8 bases between. The DNA for the CDR3 is TGTGCCAGCAGCGTAGATGGGCGAGGAAACACCATATATTTT. Protein product: CASSVDGRGNTIYF.

The V gene is TRBV29-1, the J gene TRBJ2-1; 9 positions agree with TRBD2. Trimming cost V 2 bases and J 7 bases; bases outside gene matches: 9. The CDR3 length is 15 residues. Germline loops: CDR1 SQVTM, CDR2 ANQGSEA. The CDR3 DNA reads as TGCAGCGTTGAAATCTTGCGGGGGGGCCGGAATGAGCAGTTCTTC. Translation: CSVEILRGGRNEQFF.

This chain joins TRBV7-9 and TRBJ1-2; D is uncertain. The CDR3 extends over 15 amino acids. Germline CDR1 and CDR2: SEHNR and FQNEAQ (reference sequence). Trimming shortened V by 0 bases and J by 4 bases, and 12 bases separated the two germline ends. The CDR3 DNA reads TGTGCCAGCAGCTTAGCCCTAACCGGGGTCTATGGCTACACCTTC. It specifies CASSLALTGVYGYTF.

This rearrangement joins TRBV7-3 to TRBJ1-1; D not resolved. The V end lost 2 bases, the J end lost 0 bases, and 13 bases lay between the germline ends. The germline CDR1 and CDR2 sequences are SGHTA and FQGTGA. The CDR3 contains 16 residues. The CDR3 loop is CASSLEGRKMNTEAFF. DNA of the CDR3: TGTGCCAGCAGCTTAGAAGGGAGGAAGATGAACACTGAAGCTTTCTTT.

V is TRBV9 and J is TRBJ2-3; D is unclear. Trimming took 0 bases from V and 2 from J, leaving 7 bases between them. Germline CDR1 SGDLS, CDR2 YYNGEE. This CDR3 comprises 14 residues. The CDR3 region has the DNA TGTGCCAGCAGCGTAGAACCCCACACAGATACGCAGTATTTT. This encodes CASSVEPHTDTQYF.

A remark on this clone: A read error is likely, as this CDR3 ends without the conserved phenylalanine or tryptophan. No DNA is shown, since the ends of the CDR3 on it are uncertain; the CDR3 is the one TCRdb lists. CDR3 amino acids: CANNLDLI. V is TRBV10-1 and J is TRBJ1-1. Germline-derived CDR1 and CDR2 are WNHNN and SYGVQD (reference sequence). The CDR3 is 8 residues long, counting both termini.

The V call is TRBV30, the J call TRBJ1-1; D gene unclear. Germline CDR1 is GTSNPN and CDR2 is SVGIG (reference sequence). The CDR3 totals 13 residues. Trimming shortened V by 0 bases and J by 3 bases, and 8 bases separated the two germline ends. DNA for the CDR3: TGTGCCTGGAGTGTAATGGTCCACACTGAAGCTTTCTTT. Its translation: CAWSVMVHTEAFF. Complete variable domain (other parts from reference TRBV30 and TRBJ1-1): SQTIHQWPATLVQPVGSPLSLECTVEGTSNPNLYWYRQAAGRGLQLLFYSVGIGQISSEVPQNLSASRPQDRQFILSSKKLLLSDSGFYLCAWSVMVHTEAFFGQGTRLTVV.

CDR3 sequence: CAWSRGGSGNTIYF. The CDR3 region has the DNA TGTGCCTGGAGTAGGGGGGGTTCGGGAAACACCATATATTTT. The rearrangement uses TRBV30 and TRBJ1-3; perhaps TRBD1 as D (6 bases). Trimming pared 2 bases from V and 4 bases from J, leaving 12 bases between. CDR3 length: 14 residues. Per germline, CDR1 GTSNPN and CDR2 SVGIG (reference sequence).

The chain employs TRBV6-5 and TRBJ1-1; D might be TRBD1 (5 bases). The CDR3 is made up of 16 amino acids. Germline CDR1 MNHEY, CDR2 SVGAGI. The germline V and J ends were trimmed by 2 bases and 0 bases, with 13 bases remaining between them. The DNA for the CDR3 is TGTGCCAGCAGTTACGGGGGGTCGGGTATGAACACTGAAGCTTTCTTT. Translation gives CASSYGGSGMNTEAFF.

The CDR3 nucleotides read TGTGCCAGCAGCTTAGGTGAGCAGTTCTTC. Its translation: CASSLGEQFF. V is TRBV7-9 and J is TRBJ2-1; D call uncertain. Per germline, CDR1 SEHNR and CDR2 FQNEAQ (reference sequence). V lost 1 base to trimming and J lost 9 bases, with 1 base between them. The CDR3 loop spans 10 amino acids.